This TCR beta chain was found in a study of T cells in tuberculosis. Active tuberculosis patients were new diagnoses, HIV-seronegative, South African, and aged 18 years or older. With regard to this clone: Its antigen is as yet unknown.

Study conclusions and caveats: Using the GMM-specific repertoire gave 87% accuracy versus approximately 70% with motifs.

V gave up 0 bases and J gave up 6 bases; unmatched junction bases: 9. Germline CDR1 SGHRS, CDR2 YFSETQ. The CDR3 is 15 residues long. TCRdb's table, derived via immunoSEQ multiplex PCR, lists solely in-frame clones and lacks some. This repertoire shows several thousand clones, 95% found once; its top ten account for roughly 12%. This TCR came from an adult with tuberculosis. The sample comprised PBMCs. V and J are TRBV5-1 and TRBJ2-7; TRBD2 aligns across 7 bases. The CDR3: CASSLVIGRGSEQYF. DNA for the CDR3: TGCGCCAGCAGCTTGGTAATAGGGAGGGGCAGCGAGCAGTACTTC.